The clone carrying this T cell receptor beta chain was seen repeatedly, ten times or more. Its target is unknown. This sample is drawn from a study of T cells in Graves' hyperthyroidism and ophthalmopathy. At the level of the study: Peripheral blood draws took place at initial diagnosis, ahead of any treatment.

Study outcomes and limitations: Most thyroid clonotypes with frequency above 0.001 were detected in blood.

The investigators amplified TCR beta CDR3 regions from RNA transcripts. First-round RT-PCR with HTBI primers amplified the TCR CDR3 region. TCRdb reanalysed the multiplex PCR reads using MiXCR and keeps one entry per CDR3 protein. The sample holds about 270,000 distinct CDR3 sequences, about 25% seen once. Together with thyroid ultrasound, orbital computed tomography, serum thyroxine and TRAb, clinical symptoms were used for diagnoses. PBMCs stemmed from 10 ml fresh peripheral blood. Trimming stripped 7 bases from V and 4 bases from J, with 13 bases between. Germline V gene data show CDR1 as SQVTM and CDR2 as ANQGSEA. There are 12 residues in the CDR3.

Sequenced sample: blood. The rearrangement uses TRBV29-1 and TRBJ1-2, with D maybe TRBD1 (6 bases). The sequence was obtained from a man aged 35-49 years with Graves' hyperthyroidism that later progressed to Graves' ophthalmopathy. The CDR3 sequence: CSGVSDSYGYTF. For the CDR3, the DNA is TGCAGCGGGGTCTCGGACAGCTATGGCTACACCTTC.